This TCR beta chain was recorded in a study of T cell responses to AZD1222 COVID-19 vaccine. Study-wide findings and caveats: Donors, mostly white British, included more females; clonal diversity was possibly underestimated. Without day 14 samples, only post-peak T cell repertoires were studied. The span of vaccine-associated CD4 TCRs extended across spike, with dominance at 160-218 and 743-854. The breadth and depth of Spike-specific TCRs increased once two AZD1222 doses had been given.

Germline lookup yields CDR1 MNHEY and CDR2 SVGEGT. CDR3 size: 15 residues. After removal of 6 bases from V and 1 base from J, the junction contained 4 bases not matched to a gene. Of note for this clone: Its antigen is still unknown.

Libraries were prepared by immunoSEQ multiplex PCR; TCRdb keeps only in-frame clonotypes and omits some of them. The sample lists fewer than 85,000 clones; around 82% were seen once. Sequencing used peripheral blood, obtained 28 days after the second AZD1222 dose. This clonotype originated in an adult who received the AZD1222 COVID-19 vaccine. This chain joins TRBV6-2 or TRBV6-3 and TRBJ2-1, with TRBD2 matching 9 bases. This chain's CDR3 is CASSRTSGSYNEQFF. CDR3 DNA sequence: TGTGCCAGCAGCCGCACTAGCGGGTCCTACAATGAGCAGTTCTTC.